This T cell receptor beta chain derives from a study of STAT3 mutations in large granular lymphocyte leukemia. The overall study: 40% of treated T-LGLL patients showed hematologic response to immunosuppression.

Study-wide findings and caveats: Variable sampling intervals and differing treatment regimens complicated linking therapy response to TCR clonal burden changes. In several patients, dominant TCR clone burden exceeded STAT3 mutant burden. In T-cell large granular lymphocyte leukemia, about half of patients showed multiple immunodominant subclonotypes.

Some clones are missing from TCRdb's copy, which holds only in-frame ones; the method was immunoSEQ multiplex PCR. Of approximately 43,000 clones in the sample, roughly 81% were seen once. About this clone: Its antigen is currently unknown.

Sequencing input: PBMCs. The sequence came from a human donor with T large granular lymphocyte leukemia. Some clones in this sample may be carry-over from other donors' samples.

CDR3 in amino acids: CASSQDWTGLAGGPGELFF. The CDR3 nucleotides are TGCGCCAGCAGCCAAGATTGGACGGGACTAGCGGGGGGGCCCGGGGAGCTGTTTTTT. The chain links TRBV4-3 to TRBJ2-2; TRBD2 agrees at 16 bases. CDR3 length: 19 amino acids. Trimming removed 0 bases from V and 6 bases from J; junction bases left unmatched: 7. Germline lookup yields CDR1 LGHNA and CDR2 YSLEER.